This T cell receptor (beta chain) was sequenced in a study of immune evolution from preneoplasia to lung adenocarcinoma. The overall study: HLA loss of heterozygosity: roughly 7.5% AIS, approximately 15% MIA, about 32% ADC, none AAH. Study-level findings and limits: Top clone frequencies peaked in normal lung, apparently declining through invasive adenocarcinoma. Compared with EGFR-mutant or double wild-type lesions, KRAS-mutant nodules were more clonal.

The data were produced by immunoSEQ multiplex PCR, yet TCRdb's version contains in-frame clones alone and is incomplete. This sample has 10,000 to 13,000 clones, with 82% found just once. This clone has just a few counts. What it binds is not known. Nucleic acids came from premalignant or tumor cells enriched by macro-dissection. CDR1 is MGHRA, CDR2 YSYEKL, per germline. V was pared by 1 base and J by 7 bases, with 10 bases between. The CDR3 is made up of 13 amino acids. The rearrangement uses TRBV4-1 and TRBJ2-5; maybe TRBD2 (5 bases). The clonotype originates from a person between 65 and 80 years old with lung adenocarcinoma. Sample: FFPE minimally invasive lung adenocarcinoma tissue. This chain's CDR3 is CASSQAGVGTQYF. CDR3 coding DNA: TGCGCCAGCAGCCAAGCCGGGGTGGGGACCCAGTACTTC.